This T cell receptor (beta chain) emerged from a study of response to subunit inactivated influenza vaccine. Study observations and caveats: New T cells are recruited in small numbers by each seasonal influenza vaccination, according to the authors' suggestion.

The CDR3 contains 14 residues. Trimming removed 4 bases from V and 6 bases from J, with 19 bases in between. Germline loops: CDR1 SQVTM, CDR2 ANQGSEA. In this sample, this clonotype turned up a few times. Antigen unknown. MiXCR was run by TCRdb on the RT-PCR reads, yielding one entry per CDR3 protein. The sample lists 300,000 to 350,000 distinct CDR3 sequences; roughly 20% were seen once. This chain joins TRBV29-1 and TRBJ2-7; D may be TRBD2 (5 bases). The clonotype comes from a man aged 50 to 75 who received an inactivated influenza vaccine. The sequencing here drew on PBMCs from blood, taken approximately 20 months after vaccination. The CDR3 loop is CSVVEKEGSREQYF. DNA for the CDR3: TGCAGCGTTGTCGAAAAAGAGGGCAGTCGCGAGCAGTACTTC.